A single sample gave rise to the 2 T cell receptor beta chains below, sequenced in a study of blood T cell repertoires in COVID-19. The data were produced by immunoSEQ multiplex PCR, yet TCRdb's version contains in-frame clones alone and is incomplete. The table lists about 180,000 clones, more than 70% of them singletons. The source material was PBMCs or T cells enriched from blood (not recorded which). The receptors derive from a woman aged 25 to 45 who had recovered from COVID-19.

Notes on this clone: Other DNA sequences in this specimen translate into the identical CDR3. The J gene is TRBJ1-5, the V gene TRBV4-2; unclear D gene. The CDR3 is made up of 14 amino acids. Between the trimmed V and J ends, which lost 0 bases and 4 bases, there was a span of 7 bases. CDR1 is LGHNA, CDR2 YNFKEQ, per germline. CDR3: CASSQDGGNQPQHF. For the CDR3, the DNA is TGTGCCAGCAGCCAAGATGGAGGAAATCAGCCCCAGCATTTT.

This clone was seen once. The CDR3 sequence: CASSNPGQRKYEQYF. The CDR3 region has the DNA TGTGCCAGCAGTAATCCGGGACAGAGAAAATACGAGCAGTACTTC. The chain recombines TRBV28 with TRBJ2-7; 7 positions agree with TRBD1. V was pared by 5 bases and J by 4 bases, with 11 bases of the junction left unmatched. CDR3 size: 15 residues. Per germline, CDR1 MDHEN and CDR2 SYDVKM.